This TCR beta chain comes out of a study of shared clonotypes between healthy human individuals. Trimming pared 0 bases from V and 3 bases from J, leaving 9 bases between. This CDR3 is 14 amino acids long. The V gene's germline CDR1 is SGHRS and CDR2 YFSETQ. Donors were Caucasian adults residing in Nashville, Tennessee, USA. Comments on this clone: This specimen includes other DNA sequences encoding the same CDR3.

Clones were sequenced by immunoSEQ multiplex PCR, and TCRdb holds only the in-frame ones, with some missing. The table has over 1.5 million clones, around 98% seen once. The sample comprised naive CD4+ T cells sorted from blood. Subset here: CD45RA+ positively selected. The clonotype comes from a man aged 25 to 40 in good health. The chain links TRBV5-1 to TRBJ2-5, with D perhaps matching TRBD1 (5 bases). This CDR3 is CASSLAAGKETQYF. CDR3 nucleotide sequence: TGCGCCAGCAGCTTGGCGGCAGGGAAAGAGACCCAGTACTTC.